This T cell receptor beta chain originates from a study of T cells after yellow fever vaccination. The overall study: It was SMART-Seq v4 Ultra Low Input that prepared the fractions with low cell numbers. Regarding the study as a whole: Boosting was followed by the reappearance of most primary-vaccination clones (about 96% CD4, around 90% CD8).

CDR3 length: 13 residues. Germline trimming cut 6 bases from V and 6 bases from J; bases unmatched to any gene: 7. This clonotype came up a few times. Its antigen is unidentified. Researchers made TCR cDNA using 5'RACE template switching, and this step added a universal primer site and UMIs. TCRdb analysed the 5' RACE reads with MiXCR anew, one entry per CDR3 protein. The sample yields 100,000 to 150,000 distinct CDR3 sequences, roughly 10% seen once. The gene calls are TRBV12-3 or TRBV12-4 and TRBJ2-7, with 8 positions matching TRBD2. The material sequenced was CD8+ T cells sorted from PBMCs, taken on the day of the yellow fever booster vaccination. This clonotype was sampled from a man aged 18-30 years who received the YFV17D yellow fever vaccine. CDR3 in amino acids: CASSRGGIIEQYF. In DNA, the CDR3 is TGTGCCAGCAGCCGGGGGGGAATTATCGAGCAGTACTTC.